This T cell receptor (beta chain) was documented in a study of T-cell reconstitution after alpha-beta-depleted transplantation in children (dated by TCRdb to 2016 to 2017). Regarding the complete study: Using TCR repertoire profiling, the study followed T-cell immune reconstitution in a quantitative way in children after TCRalphabeta/CD19-depleted allogeneic hematopoietic cell transplantation. Study-wide conclusions, independent of this receptor: In some patients, the high TCRbeta diversity seen at day 60 was put down to recipient T cells and intrathymic progenitors that had survived conditioning. The apparently early alphabetaT-cell count recovery about two months after transplant was reportedly dependent on only several hundred rapidly expanded clones derived from non-depleted graft cells. The frequencies of hyperexpanded clones fell over the following months, and after one year, T-cell counts and TCRbeta diversity were mostly attributed to newly produced T cells.

CDR1 and CDR2 are read off the germline V gene as SGHRS and YFSETQ. The CDR3 holds 15 amino acids from the cysteine to the phenylalanine. CDR3 DNA only is kept here, 45 bases in frame from base 1. Ends trimmed: V by 4 bases, J by 1 base; bases unmatched to a gene: 5. This clonotype was seen only a few times. Its antigen is still unknown. No base-level quality is on record; no much larger clone is a single base apart. Libraries were prepared through PCR. Sequencing was performed on an Illumina HiSeq 2500. TCR library preparation used molecular barcoding, with unique molecular identifiers applied to normalize quantification of the TCRbeta repertoire. TCRdb reran the public reads through fastp at Q25 and MiXCR, keeping productive beta chains. Each entry is one CDR3 protein sequence, shown with its most common DNA and genes. The sample table lists hundreds of thousands of distinct CDR3 sequences, about 24% of them with a count of one. The ten biggest clones cover about 5% of the sample.

The treatment or condition label here, explained by the study, means: allogeneic hematopoietic cell transplantation with graft depleted of TCRalphabeta T cells and CD19 B cells. The transplant recipients were children given TCRalphabeta/CD19-depleted allogeneic hematopoietic cell grafts. The specimen was PBMCs, mostly from graft donor cells, collected 360 days after TCRalphabeta/CD19-depleted stem cell transplant. The chain was built from TRBV5-1 and TRBJ2-3, with 8 central nucleotides matching TRBD2. This receptor was taken from a female patient aged 2-9 years who had a stem cell transplant for congenital amegakaryocytic thrombocytopenia, so the T cells may come from the graft donor. The DNA sequence is given as TGCGCCAGCAGCCCTCTCGGGGGGGGCACAGATACGCAGTATTTT. This gives the protein CASSPLGGGTDTQYF.